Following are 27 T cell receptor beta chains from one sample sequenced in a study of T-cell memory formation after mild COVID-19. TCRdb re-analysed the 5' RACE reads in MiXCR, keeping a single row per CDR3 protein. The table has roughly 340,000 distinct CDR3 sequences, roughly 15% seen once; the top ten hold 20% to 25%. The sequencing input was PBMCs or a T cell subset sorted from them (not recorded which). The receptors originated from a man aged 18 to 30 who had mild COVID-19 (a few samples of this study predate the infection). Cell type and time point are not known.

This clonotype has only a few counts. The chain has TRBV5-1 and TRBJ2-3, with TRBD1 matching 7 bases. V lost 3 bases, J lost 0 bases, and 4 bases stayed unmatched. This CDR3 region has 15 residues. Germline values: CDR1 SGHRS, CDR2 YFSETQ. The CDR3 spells CASSSGQSSTDTQYF. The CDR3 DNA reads TGCGCCAGCAGCTCGGGACAGTCTAGCACAGATACGCAGTATTTT.

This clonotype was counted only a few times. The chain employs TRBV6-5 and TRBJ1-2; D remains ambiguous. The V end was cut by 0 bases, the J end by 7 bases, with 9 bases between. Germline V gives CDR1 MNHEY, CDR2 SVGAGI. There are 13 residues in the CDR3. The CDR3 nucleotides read TGTGCCAGCAGTTACTCAGGGTTTTTTGGCTACACCTTC. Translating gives CASSYSGFFGYTF.

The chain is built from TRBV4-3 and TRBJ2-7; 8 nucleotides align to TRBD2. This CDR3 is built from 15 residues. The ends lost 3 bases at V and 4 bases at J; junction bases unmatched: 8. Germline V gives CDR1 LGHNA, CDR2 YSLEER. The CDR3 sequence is CASSHIAGLRYEQYV. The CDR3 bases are TGCGCCAGCAGCCACATAGCGGGGCTCCGTTACGAGCAGTACGTC.

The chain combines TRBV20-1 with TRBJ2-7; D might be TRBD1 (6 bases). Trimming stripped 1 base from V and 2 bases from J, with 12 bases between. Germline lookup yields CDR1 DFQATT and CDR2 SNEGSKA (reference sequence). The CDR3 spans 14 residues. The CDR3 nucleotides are TGCAGTGCTAGAGGGACAGCTCTAGCCTACGAGCAGTACTTC. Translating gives CSARGTALAYEQYF.

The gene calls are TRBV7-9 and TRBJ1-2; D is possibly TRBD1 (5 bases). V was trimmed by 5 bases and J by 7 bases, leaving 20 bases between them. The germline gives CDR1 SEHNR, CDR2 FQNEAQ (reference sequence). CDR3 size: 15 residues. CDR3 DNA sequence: TGTGCCAGCAGCGATAGACGGGGGACCCTTTTTGGCTACACCTTC. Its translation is CASSDRRGTLFGYTF.

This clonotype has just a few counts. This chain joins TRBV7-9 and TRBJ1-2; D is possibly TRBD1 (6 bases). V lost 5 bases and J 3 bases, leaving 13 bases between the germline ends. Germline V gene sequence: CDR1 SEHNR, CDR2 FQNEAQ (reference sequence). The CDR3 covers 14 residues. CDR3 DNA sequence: TGTGCCAGCAGCCCCAGGGGAGATTACTATGGCTACACCTTC. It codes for CASSPRGDYYGYTF.

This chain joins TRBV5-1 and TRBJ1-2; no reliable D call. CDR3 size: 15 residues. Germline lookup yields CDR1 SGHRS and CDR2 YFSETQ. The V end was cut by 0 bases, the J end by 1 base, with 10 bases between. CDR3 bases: TGCGCCAGCAGCTTGGGGTCCGGGATTAACTATGGCTACACCTTC. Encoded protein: CASSLGSGINYGYTF.

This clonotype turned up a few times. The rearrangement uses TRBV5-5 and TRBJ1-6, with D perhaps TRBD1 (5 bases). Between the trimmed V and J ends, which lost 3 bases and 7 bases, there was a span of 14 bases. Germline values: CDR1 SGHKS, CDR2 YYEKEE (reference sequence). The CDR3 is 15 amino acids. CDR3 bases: TGTGCCAGCAGCTCCGGACGAGGGGCAAATTCACCCCTCCACTTT. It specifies CASSSGRGANSPLHF.

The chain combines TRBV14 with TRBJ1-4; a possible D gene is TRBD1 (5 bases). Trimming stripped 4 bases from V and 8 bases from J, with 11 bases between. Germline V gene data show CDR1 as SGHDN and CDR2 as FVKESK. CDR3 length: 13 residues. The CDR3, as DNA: TGTGCCAGCAGCCGGGACCCGCGAGAAAAACTGTTTTTT. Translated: CASSRDPREKLFF.

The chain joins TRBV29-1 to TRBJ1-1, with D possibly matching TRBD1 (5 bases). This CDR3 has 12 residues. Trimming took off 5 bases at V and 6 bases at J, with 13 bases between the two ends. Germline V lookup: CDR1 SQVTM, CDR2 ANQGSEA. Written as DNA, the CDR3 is TGCAGCGTTTCAGGGAGGAGGGCTGAAGCTTTCTTT. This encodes CSVSGRRAEAFF.

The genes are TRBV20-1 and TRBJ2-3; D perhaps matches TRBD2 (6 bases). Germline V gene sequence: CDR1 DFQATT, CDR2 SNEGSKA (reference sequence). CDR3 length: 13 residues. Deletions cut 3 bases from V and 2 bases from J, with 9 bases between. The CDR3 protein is CSASGGNTDTQYF. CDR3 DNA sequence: TGCAGTGCTAGCGGGGGAAACACAGATACGCAGTATTTT.

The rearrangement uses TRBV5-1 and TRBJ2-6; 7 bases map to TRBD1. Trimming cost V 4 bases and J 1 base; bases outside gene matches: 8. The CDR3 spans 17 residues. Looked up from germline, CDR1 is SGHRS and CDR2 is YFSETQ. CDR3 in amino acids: CASSPETGWSGANVLTF. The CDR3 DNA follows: TGCGCCAGCAGCCCCGAGACAGGGTGGTCTGGGGCCAACGTCCTGACTTTC.

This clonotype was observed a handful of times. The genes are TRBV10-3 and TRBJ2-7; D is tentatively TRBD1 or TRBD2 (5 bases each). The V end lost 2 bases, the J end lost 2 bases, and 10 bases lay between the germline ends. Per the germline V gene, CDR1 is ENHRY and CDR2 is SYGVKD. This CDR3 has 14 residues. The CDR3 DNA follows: TGTGCCATCAGTGAGACCGGGACGGCCTACGAGCAGTACTTC. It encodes CAISETGTAYEQYF.

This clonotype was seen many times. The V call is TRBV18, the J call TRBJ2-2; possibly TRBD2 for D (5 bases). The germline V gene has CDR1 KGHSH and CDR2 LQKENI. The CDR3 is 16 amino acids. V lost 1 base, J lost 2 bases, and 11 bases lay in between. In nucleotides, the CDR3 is TGTGCCAGCTCACCACGGGCAGCGGCTAACACCGGGGAGCTGTTTTTT. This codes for CASSPRAAANTGELFF.

CDR3 residues: CASSQEDVMDTDTQYF. In nucleotides, the CDR3 is TGTGCCAGCAGCCAAGAAGATGTGATGGACACAGATACGCAGTATTTT. V and J are TRBV4-2 and TRBJ2-3; D gene uncertain. The CDR3 covers 16 residues. Germline V CDR1 and CDR2: LGHNA, YNFKEQ. Deletions cut 0 bases from V and 2 bases from J, with 12 bases between.

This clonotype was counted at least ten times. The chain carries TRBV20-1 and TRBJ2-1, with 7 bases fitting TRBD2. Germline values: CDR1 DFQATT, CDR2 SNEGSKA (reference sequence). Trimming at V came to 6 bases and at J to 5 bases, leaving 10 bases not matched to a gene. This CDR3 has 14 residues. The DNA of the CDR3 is TGCAGTGCCCTCGGCGGGGGAGGCCACAATGAGCAGTTCTTC. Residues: CSALGGGGHNEQFF.

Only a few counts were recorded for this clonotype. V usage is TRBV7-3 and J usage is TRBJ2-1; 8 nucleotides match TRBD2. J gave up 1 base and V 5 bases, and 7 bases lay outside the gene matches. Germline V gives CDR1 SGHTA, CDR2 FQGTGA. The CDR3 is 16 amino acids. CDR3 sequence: CASSHIAGLSYNEQFF. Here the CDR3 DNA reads TGTGCCAGCAGCCACATAGCGGGGCTGTCCTACAATGAGCAGTTCTTC.

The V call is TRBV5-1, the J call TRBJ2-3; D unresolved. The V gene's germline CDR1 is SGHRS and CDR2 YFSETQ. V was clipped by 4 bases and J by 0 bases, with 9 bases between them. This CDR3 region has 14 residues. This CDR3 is CASSLDWSTDTQYF. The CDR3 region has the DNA TGCGCCAGCAGCCTGGATTGGAGCACAGATACGCAGTATTTT.

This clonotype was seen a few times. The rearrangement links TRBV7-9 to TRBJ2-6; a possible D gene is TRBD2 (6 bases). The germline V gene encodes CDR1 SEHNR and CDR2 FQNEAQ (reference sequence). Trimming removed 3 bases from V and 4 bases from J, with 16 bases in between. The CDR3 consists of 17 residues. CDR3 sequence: CASSFGLGGSGANVLTF. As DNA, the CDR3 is TGTGCCAGCAGCTTTGGTCTGGGGGGAAGCGGGGCCAACGTCCTGACTTTC.

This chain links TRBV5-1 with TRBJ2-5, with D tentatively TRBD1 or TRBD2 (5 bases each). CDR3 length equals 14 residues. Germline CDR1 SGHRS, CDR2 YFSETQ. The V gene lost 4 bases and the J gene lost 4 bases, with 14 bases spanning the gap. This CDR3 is CASSIGTRGETQYF. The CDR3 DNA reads TGCGCCAGCAGCATTGGGACCAGAGGAGAGACCCAGTACTTC.

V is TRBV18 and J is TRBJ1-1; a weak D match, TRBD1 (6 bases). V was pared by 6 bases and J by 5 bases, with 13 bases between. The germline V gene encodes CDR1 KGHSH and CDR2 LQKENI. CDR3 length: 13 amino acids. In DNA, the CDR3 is TGTGCCAGCTCGGCAGGGGAGGGAACTGAAGCTTTCTTT. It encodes CASSAGEGTEAFF.

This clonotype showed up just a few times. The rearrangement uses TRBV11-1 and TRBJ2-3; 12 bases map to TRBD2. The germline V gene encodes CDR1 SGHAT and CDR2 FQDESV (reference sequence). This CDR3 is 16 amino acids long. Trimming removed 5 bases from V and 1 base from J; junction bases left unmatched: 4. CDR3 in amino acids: CASSLRTSGGTDTQYF. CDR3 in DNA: TGTGCCAGCAGCCTGCGGACTAGCGGGGGCACAGATACGCAGTATTTT.

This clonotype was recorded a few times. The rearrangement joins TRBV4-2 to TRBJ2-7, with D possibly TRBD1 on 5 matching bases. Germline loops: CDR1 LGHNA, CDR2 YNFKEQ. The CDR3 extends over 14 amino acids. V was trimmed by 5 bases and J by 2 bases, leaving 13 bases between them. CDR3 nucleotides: TGTGCCAGCAGCGCCCAAGGGGTTGCCTACGAGCAGTACTTC. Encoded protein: CASSAQGVAYEQYF.

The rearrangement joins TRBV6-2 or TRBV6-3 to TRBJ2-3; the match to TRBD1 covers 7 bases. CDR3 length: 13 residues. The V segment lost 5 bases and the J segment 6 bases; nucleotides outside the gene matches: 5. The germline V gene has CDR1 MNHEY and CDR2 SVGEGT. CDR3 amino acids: CASSRDSADTQYF. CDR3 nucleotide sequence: TGTGCCAGCAGTCGGGACAGCGCCGATACGCAGTATTTT.

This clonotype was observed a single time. CDR3 sequence (DNA): TGCAGTGCTAGGGGGGTAGATTACAATGAGCAGTTCTTC. Translated, it gives CSARGVDYNEQFF. This sequence joins TRBV20-1 and TRBJ2-1; TRBD1 or TRBD2 may be the D gene (5 bases each). This CDR3 is 13 amino acids long. The germline V gene has CDR1 DFQATT and CDR2 SNEGSKA (reference sequence). V shed 3 bases and J shed 4 bases, with 10 bases lying between them.

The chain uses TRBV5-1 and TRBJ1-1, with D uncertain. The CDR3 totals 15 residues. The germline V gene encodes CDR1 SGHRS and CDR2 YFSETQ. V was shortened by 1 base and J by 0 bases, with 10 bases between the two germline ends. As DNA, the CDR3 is TGCGCCAGCAGCTTGTTCACAGATGTGAACACTGAAGCTTTCTTT. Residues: CASSLFTDVNTEAFF.

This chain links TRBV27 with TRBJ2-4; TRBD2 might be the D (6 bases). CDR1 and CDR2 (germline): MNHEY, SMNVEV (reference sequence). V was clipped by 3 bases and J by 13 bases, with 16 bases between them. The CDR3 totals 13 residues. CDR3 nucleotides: TGTGCCAGCAGTTTTGGCGGGGCCAGCCGACAGTACTTC. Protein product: CASSFGGASRQYF.